The T cell receptor (beta chain) under discussion was sequenced for a study of blood T cell repertoires in COVID-19. Study overall: T cells, B-cell-depleted T cells, or PBMCs provided the cDNA or gDNA that served as material.

Assay used: immunoSEQ multiplex PCR; TCRdb lists only in-frame clones, some missing. Altogether tens of thousands of clones are present, approximately 80% being singletons, with the ten largest covering about 59%. The V segment lost 6 bases and the J segment 6 bases; nucleotides outside the gene matches: 8. The CDR3 has 15 residues. CDR1 and CDR2 from the germline V gene are MGHDK and SYGVNS. This chain links TRBV25-1 with TRBJ1-1; 12 bases map to TRBD1. Specimen: peripheral blood. The sequence was collected from a man between 65 and 85 years old with acute or convalescent COVID-19. The CDR3 region is CASSDPGQGASEAFF. CDR3 DNA sequence: TGTGCCAGCAGCGACCCGGGACAGGGGGCTTCTGAAGCTTTCTTT.